The clone carrying this T cell receptor beta chain was seen a handful of times. Its antigen is as yet unknown. The data belong to a study of post-analysis software for immune sequencing data. Study context: Relapsing-remitting, secondary progressive and progressive-relapsing forms made up the multiple sclerosis disease courses. Study observations and caveats: Strong co-clustering by F measure linked samples that shared a preparation batch. With TRBV5-6, TRBV5-1 and TRBV20-1 included, about 5 TRBV segments were more frequent in patients than in controls. Significantly lower normalized Chao1 diversity was seen in multiple sclerosis patients than in controls.

The germline V and J ends were trimmed by 0 bases and 10 bases, with 9 bases remaining between them. Germline V CDR1 and CDR2: SGHRS, YFSETQ. The CDR3 is 12 amino acids. Libraries were made from TCR beta cDNA, and they carried unique molecular identifiers. A few hundred thousand cDNA molecules were obtained from about 1 to 10 million T cells. TCRdb itself ran the PCR reads through MiXCR, one entry per CDR3 protein. Among hundreds of thousands of distinct CDR3 sequences listed, around 40% were seen once. The sequence was obtained from a girl aged 10 to 17 with multiple sclerosis. The chain combines TRBV5-1 with TRBJ2-3; no clear D gene. Sequencing was performed on blood. The CDR3 reads CASSLDRAAQYF. CDR3 sequence (DNA): TGCGCCAGCAGCTTGGATCGGGCAGCGCAGTATTTT.